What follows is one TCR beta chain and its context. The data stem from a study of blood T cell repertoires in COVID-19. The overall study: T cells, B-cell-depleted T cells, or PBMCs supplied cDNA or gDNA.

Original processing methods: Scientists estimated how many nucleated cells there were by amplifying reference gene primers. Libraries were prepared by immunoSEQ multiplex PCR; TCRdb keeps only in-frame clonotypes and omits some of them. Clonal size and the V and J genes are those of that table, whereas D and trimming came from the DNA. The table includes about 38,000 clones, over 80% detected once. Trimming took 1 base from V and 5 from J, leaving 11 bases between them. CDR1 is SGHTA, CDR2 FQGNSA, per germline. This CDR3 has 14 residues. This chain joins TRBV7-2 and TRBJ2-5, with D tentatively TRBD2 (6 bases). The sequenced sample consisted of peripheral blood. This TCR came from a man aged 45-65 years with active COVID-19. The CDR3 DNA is TGTGCCAGCAGCTTAGACGCGACTAGGGAGACCCAGTACTTC. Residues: CASSLDATRETQYF.